Listed below are T cell receptor beta chains from one sample, sequenced in a study of T cells in Graves' hyperthyroidism and ophthalmopathy. TCRdb reprocessed the multiplex PCR reads via MiXCR and lists one record per CDR3 protein. The repertoire holds hundreds of thousands of distinct CDR3 sequences, about 14% seen once, with under 15% in the top ten. Sequencing used blood. These receptors were collected from a woman aged 50 to 60 with Graves' ophthalmopathy. The CDR3 runs from the conserved cysteine through the conserved F or W. D genes are given only for firm matches. Clone size, where shown, is once, few, many, or a class for clones that have expanded.

V	length	size	D	J	CDR3	DNA
TRBV14	15	NA	NA	TRBJ2-5	CASSQDSSQQETQYF	TGTGCCAGCAGCCAAGATTCTAGCCAACAAGAGACCCAGTACTTC
TRBV3-1	15	many	NA	TRBJ1-4	CASSQDGGSSEKLFF	TGTGCCAGCAGCCAAGATGGAGGGTCCAGTGAAAAACTGTTTTTT
TRBV28	12	NA	NA	TRBJ2-1	CASSFNPSEQFF	TGTGCCAGCAGTTTTAACCCATCGGAGCAGTTCTTC
TRBV13	12	NA	NA	TRBJ1-6	CASSLSDSPLHF	TGTGCCAGCAGCTTAAGTGATTCACCCCTCCACTTT
TRBV5-1	12	NA	NA	TRBJ2-5	CASRKDQETQYF	TGCGCCAGCAGAAAAGACCAAGAGACCCAGTACTTC
TRBV5-4	14	many	NA	TRBJ2-7	CASSLDQGMGEQYF	TGTGCCAGCAGCTTGGATCAGGGTATGGGCGAGCAGTACTTC
TRBV7-9	16	many	NA	TRBJ2-2	CASSPGLQANTGELFF	TGTGCCAGCAGCCCCGGACTACAGGCGAACACCGGGGAGCTGTTTTTT
TRBV20-1	12	many	TRBD2	TRBJ2-7	CSAIAGRNEQYF	TGCAGTGCTATAGCGGGACGGAACGAGCAGTACTTC
TRBV6-1	16	many	TRBD1	TRBJ1-4	CASRARQGGTDEKLFF	TGTGCCAGCAGGGCCCGACAGGGGGGTACCGATGAAAAACTGTTTTTT
TRBV5-4	14	many	TRBD2	TRBJ2-7	CASSLGGLNHEQYF	TGTGCCAGCAGCCTGGGGGGACTAAATCACGAGCAGTACTTC
TRBV28	16	many	TRBD2	TRBJ2-1	CASSSLTSEEYNEQFF	TGTGCCAGCAGTTCCCTCACTAGCGAAGAATACAATGAGCAGTTCTTC
TRBV20-1	14	many	NA	TRBJ2-1	CSARVGRSYNEQFF	TGCAGTGCTAGAGTGGGACGCTCCTACAATGAGCAGTTCTTC
TRBV20-1	13	many	NA	TRBJ2-7	CSASRGDHSEQYF	TGCAGTGCTAGTAGGGGGGATCACAGCGAGCAGTACTTC
TRBV20-1	14	few	TRBD2	TRBJ2-7	CSAKLAGADSEQYF	TGCAGTGCTAAACTAGCGGGGGCCGATAGCGAGCAGTACTTC
TRBV27	15	many	NA	TRBJ2-1	CASSLSPVTYNEQFF	TGTGCCAGCAGTTTAAGCCCAGTAACCTACAATGAGCAGTTCTTC
TRBV27	12	NA	NA	TRBJ2-1	CASNPDLNEQFF	TGTGCCAGCAATCCTGACCTAAATGAGCAGTTCTTC
TRBV30	12	many	NA	TRBJ2-7	CAWRYKGSGQYF	TGTGCCTGGAGATACAAGGGTTCGGGGCAGTACTTC
TRBV2	14	NA	NA	TRBJ2-7	CASSTLQGWYEQYF	TGTGCCAGCAGTACGCTCCAGGGGTGGTACGAGCAGTACTTC
TRBV6-5	17	many	TRBD2	TRBJ2-2	CASSYASGSANTGELFF	TGTGCCAGCAGTTACGCTAGCGGGAGTGCGAACACCGGGGAGCTGTTTTTT
TRBV28	13	many	TRBD1	TRBJ2-5	CASSSWDRETQYF	TGTGCCAGCAGTTCATGGGACAGAGAGACCCAGTACTTC
TRBV6-5	15	many	NA	TRBJ1-6	CASSSRDKFNSPLHF	TGTGCCAGCAGTTCTCGGGACAAATTCAATTCACCCCTCCACTTT
TRBV13	18	many	TRBD2	TRBJ2-3	CASSLHPPLAGVGDTQYF	TGTGCCAGCAGCTTACATCCACCGCTAGCGGGAGTGGGTGATACGCAGTATTTT